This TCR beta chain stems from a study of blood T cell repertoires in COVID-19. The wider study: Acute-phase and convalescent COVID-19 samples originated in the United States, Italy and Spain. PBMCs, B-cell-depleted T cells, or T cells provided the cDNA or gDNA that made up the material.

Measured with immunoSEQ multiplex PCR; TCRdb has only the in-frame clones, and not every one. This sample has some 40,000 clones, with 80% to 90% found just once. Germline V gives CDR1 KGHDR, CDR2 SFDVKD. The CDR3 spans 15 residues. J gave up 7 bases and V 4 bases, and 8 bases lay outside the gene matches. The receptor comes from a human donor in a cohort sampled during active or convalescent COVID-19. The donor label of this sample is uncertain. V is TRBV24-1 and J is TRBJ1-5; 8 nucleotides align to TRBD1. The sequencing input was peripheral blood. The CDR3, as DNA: TGTGCCACCAGTGACCCAAGGACAGGGAGCCAGCCCCAGCATTTT. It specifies CATSDPRTGSQPQHF.